This TCR beta chain was identified in a study of cytomegalovirus exposure and HLA in healthy donors. It was with 60 Vbeta and 13 Jbeta primers that the PCR ran. Clones were sequenced by immunoSEQ multiplex PCR, and TCRdb holds only the in-frame ones, with some missing. The table includes roughly 100,000 clones, 73% detected once. Trimming cost V 1 base and J 3 bases; bases outside gene matches: 2. This CDR3 has 14 residues. Germline V lookup: CDR1 MGHDK, CDR2 SYGVNS. This chain connects TRBV25-1 to TRBJ1-2, with 7 positions matching TRBD1. Specimen: PBMCs. The TCR comes from a middle-aged man in good health and CMV-seronegative. The CDR3 is CASSELGTDYGYTF. The CDR3 nucleotides read TGTGCCAGCAGTGAATTGGGGACAGACTATGGCTACACCTTC.